This note documents a single T cell receptor beta chain sequence. The sample belongs to a study of blood T cell repertoires in COVID-19. About the research overall: PBMCs, B-cell-depleted T cells, or T cells were the source of the cDNA or gDNA that made up the material.

Trimming shortened V by 6 bases and J by 5 bases, and 10 bases separated the two germline ends. The CDR3 extends over 12 amino acids. Germline assignment: CDR1 KGHSH and CDR2 LQKENI. In the original workflow: Amplified reference gene primers provided the basis for estimating nucleated cell counts. TCRdb's table, derived via immunoSEQ multiplex PCR, lists solely in-frame clones and lacks some. The DNA was the basis for D and trimming; V, J and clone size are from that table. The sample has under 300,000 clones, around four fifths seen once. The sequenced sample consisted of peripheral blood. This sequence joins TRBV18 and TRBJ1-1; no definite D call. This TCR was sampled from an older woman with active or convalescent COVID-19. CDR3 residues: CASSAGGTEAFF. CDR3 coding DNA: TGTGCCAGCTCTGCAGGAGGGACTGAAGCTTTCTTT. Variable domain in full (rest from reference TRBV18 and TRBJ1-1): NAGVMQNPRHLVRRRGQEARLRCSPMKGHSHVYWYRQLPEEGLKFMVYLQKENIIDESGMPKERFSAEFPKEGPSILRIQQVVRGDSAAYFCASSAGGTEAFFGQGTRLTVV.